A single sample gave rise to the 14 T cell receptor beta chains below, sequenced in a study of prognosis after radiotherapy for stage I lung cancer. Genomic DNA was the source, and TCR beta CDR3 was amplified from it by two-round multiplex PCR. The first round of PCR was done with primers that matched each TRBV and TRBJ gene. TCRdb re-analysed the multiplex PCR reads in MiXCR, keeping a single row per CDR3 protein. The sample holds about 14,000 distinct CDR3 sequences, roughly a quarter seen once. The sequencing used PBMCs, collected before or after stereotactic body radiation therapy (not recorded which). Receptors originate from a donor of 50 years or more with non-small cell lung cancer.

By sample share, this clonotype is medium-sized. The J gene is TRBJ2-7, the V gene TRBV5-1; 10 positions agree with TRBD2. Germline-derived CDR1 and CDR2 are SGHRS and YFSETQ. The CDR3 consists of 17 residues. With V trimmed by 0 bases and J by 7 bases, 13 bases remained unmatched. CDR3 loop: CASSLDPASGRADEQYF. CDR3 in DNA: TGCGCCAGCAGCTTGGACCCCGCAAGCGGGAGGGCCGATGAGCAGTACTTC.

This clonotype is labeled medium-sized (0.01 to 0.1%). This chain connects TRBV20-1 to TRBJ2-2, with D possibly matching TRBD1 (6 bases). Germline V gives CDR1 DFQATT, CDR2 SNEGSKA (reference sequence). The CDR3 has 17 residues. Trimming shortened V by 6 bases and J by 4 bases, and 24 bases separated the two germline ends. For the CDR3, the DNA is TGCAGTGCGAGACCCCTAACACAGGGAAGGGTCACCGGGGAGCTGTTTTTT. Translated: CSARPLTQGRVTGELFF.

This clonotype was seen at least ten times. This rearrangement joins TRBV20-1 to TRBJ2-7; D gene uncertain. This CDR3 has 13 amino acids. Germline CDR1 is DFQATT and CDR2 is SNEGSKA (reference sequence). With 2 bases removed from V and 2 bases from J, the gap between germline ends came to 10 bases. CDR3 region: CSARPTETYEQYF. Written as DNA, the CDR3 is TGCAGTGCTAGACCAACAGAAACCTACGAGCAGTACTTC.

Ten or more counts support this clonotype. CDR3 amino acids: CASRKTGASNQPQHF. The CDR3 nucleotides read TGTGCCAGCAGAAAGACAGGGGCTAGCAATCAGCCCCAGCATTTT. The chain is built from TRBV12-3 or TRBV12-4 and TRBJ1-5; TRBD1 aligns across 8 bases. The CDR3 contains 15 residues. V trimming: 6 bases; J trimming: 0 bases; junction bases outside the gene matches: 4.

This clonotype was observed many times. V and J are TRBV28 and TRBJ2-4; 9 bases line up with TRBD1. The germline V gene has CDR1 MDHEN and CDR2 SYDVKM. This CDR3 region has 19 residues. V lost 3 bases and J lost 0; bases outside the gene matches: 12. CDR3: CASSLAGTGILLAKNIQYF. CDR3 DNA: TGTGCCAGCAGTTTGGCCGGGACAGGGATACTCCTAGCCAAAAACATTCAGTACTTC.

This clonotype occurred once. In DNA form, the CDR3 reads TGTGCCAGCAGTGTTAACAGAGGCACTTCCCAGCAGTACTTC. It yields the protein CASSVNRGTSQQYF. The genes are TRBV2 and TRBJ2-7; no clear D gene. The CDR3 spans 14 residues. CDR1 and CDR2 from the germline V gene are SNHLY and FYNNEI. With 4 bases removed from V and 8 bases from J, the gap between germline ends came to 18 bases.

Judged by abundance, this clonotype is medium-sized (0.01 to 0.1%). This rearrangement joins TRBV15 to TRBJ2-3; 8 positions match TRBD2. Germline loops: CDR1 LNHNV, CDR2 YYDKDF (reference sequence). The length of the CDR3 is 16 residues. Germline trimming cut 0 bases from V and 4 bases from J; bases unmatched to any gene: 6. The CDR3 sequence is CATSRDMTGGADTQYF. DNA of the CDR3: TGTGCCACCAGCAGAGACATGACGGGAGGGGCAGATACGCAGTATTTT.

This clonotype was counted at least ten times. The gene calls are TRBV20-1 and TRBJ2-7, with 7 bases lining up with TRBD1. V lost 2 bases to trimming and J lost 3 bases; unmatched junction nucleotides: 7. The length of the CDR3 is 14 residues. CDR1 and CDR2 from the germline V gene are DFQATT and SNEGSKA (reference sequence). The CDR3 DNA reads TGCAGTGCTAGAATCCCGACAGGGCTCTACGAGCAGTACTTC. Amino acids: CSARIPTGLYEQYF.

As concerns this clonotype: A read error is the likely source, as a far larger clone sits one nucleotide away. This chain links TRBV4-2 with TRBJ2-3; D is perhaps TRBD1 (5 bases). The DNA end favors TRBJ2-7, so the J call may be wrong. The CDR3 extends over 15 amino acids. CDR1 is LGHNA, CDR2 YNFKEQ, per germline. DNA for the CDR3: TGTGCCAGCAGCCAAGATGGTGATGACAGAGAAGAGCAGTACTTC. Translated, it gives CASSQDGDDREEQYF.

Within the sample, this clonotype is medium-sized. The chain is built from TRBV7-3 and TRBJ2-1; TRBD1 might be the D (6 bases). V dropped 4 bases and J dropped 7 bases, with 17 bases sitting between them. Germline V gives CDR1 SGHTA, CDR2 FQGTGA. The CDR3 runs to 15 residues. The CDR3 loop is CASSSQQGPENEQFF. The CDR3 DNA is TGTGCCAGCAGCTCCCAACAGGGTCCGGAGAATGAGCAGTTCTTC. Supplemented by reference TRBV7-3 and TRBJ2-1, the full variable domain reads GAGVSQTPSNKVTEKGKYVELRCDPISGHTALYWYRQSLGQGPEFLIYFQGTGAADDSGLPNDRFFAVRPEGSVSTLKIQRTERGDSAVYLCASSSQQGPENEQFFGPGTRLTVL.

This clonotype was recorded at least ten times. The J gene is TRBJ1-5, the V gene TRBV28; D ambiguous. The CDR3 runs 12 residues. Germline lookup yields CDR1 MDHEN and CDR2 SYDVKM. Trimming took 1 base from V and 5 from J, leaving 3 bases between them. The CDR3 loop reads CASSLLDQPQHF. CDR3 DNA: TGTGCCAGCAGTTTATTAGATCAGCCCCAGCATTTT.

This clonotype has at least ten counts. One end of the junction fails to match germline, which may point to a read error. The J gene is TRBJ2-3, the V gene TRBV7-3; TRBD1 matches at 7 bases. Germline CDR1 and CDR2: SGHTA and FQGTGA. The CDR3 loop spans 15 amino acids. The CDR3 bases are TGTGCCAGCACCTTAATGGGACAGAGCTCAGATACGCAGTATTTT. Translated: CASTLMGQSSDTQYF.

This clonotype is categorized as medium-sized. V and J are TRBV27 and TRBJ1-3, with 7 bases that match TRBD1. Germline CDR1 is MNHEY and CDR2 is SMNVEV (reference sequence). This CDR3 spans 15 amino acids. V gave up 1 base and J gave up 0 bases; unmatched junction bases: 0. The CDR3 protein is CASSLYRGSGNTIYF. The CDR3 DNA reads TGTGCCAGCAGTTTATACAGGGGCTCTGGAAACACCATATATTTT.

This clonotype qualifies as medium-sized. The chain uses TRBV20-1 and TRBJ2-3; D uncertain. Trimming removed 2 bases at V and 2 bases at J, with 11 bases between. The CDR3 length is 14 residues. Germline V CDR1 and CDR2: DFQATT, SNEGSKA (reference sequence). The CDR3 region is CSARNWRLTDTQYF. Written as DNA, the CDR3 is TGCAGTGCTAGAAATTGGCGGCTCACAGATACGCAGTATTTT.